This record looks at one T cell receptor (beta chain) sequence and its context. These data belong to a study of blood T cell repertoires in COVID-19. Across the study: Material from acute and convalescent COVID-19 was sourced from the United States, Italy and Spain. The analysed material was cDNA or gDNA that came from T cells, B-cell-depleted T cells, or PBMCs.

The CDR3 runs 17 residues. CDR1 is SGDLS, CDR2 YYNGEE, per germline. Trimming removed 0 bases from V and 7 bases from J; junction bases left unmatched: 7. Original analysis: Counts of nucleated cells, estimated from reference gene primer amplification, were obtained. The assay was immunoSEQ multiplex PCR, and TCRdb's table has in-frame clones only and misses some. For V, J and clone size, that table is used; D and trimming come from the DNA. The table has tens of thousands of clones, around 90% seen once; the top ten hold around 40%. This TCR came from a human donor in a cohort sampled during active COVID-19. The rearrangement links TRBV9 to TRBJ1-4, with 12 bases fitting TRBD1. The source material was peripheral blood. The CDR3 loop is CASSVASGQGASEKLFF. The CDR3, as DNA: TGTGCCAGCAGCGTAGCATCGGGACAGGGGGCGTCTGAAAAACTGTTTTTT.